Shown below are 17 T cell receptor beta chains from a single sample sequenced in a study of T cells expressing NK-cell markers. TCRdb re-called the 5' RACE reads, yielding one record per CDR3 amino acid sequence without DNA. Seen in this sample are around 380,000 distinct CDR3 sequences; the ten most common clones hold roughly 10%. Sequencing was carried out using blood T cells: a sorted CD56 or NKG2C T cell subset, CD4+ or CD8+ T cells, or bulk PBMC T cells (not recorded which). The receptors were sampled from a woman aged 45 to 65 in good health.

This chain joins TRBV5-1 and TRBJ2-1; no DNA is available, so the TRBD2 call from TCRdb remains unchecked. From germline, CDR1 is SGHRS and CDR2 YFSETQ. The CDR3 runs to 13 residues. The CDR3 region is CASSLTRGGAYFF.

The rearrangement joins TRBV24-1 to TRBJ2-7; the TCRdb D gene call, TRBD2, has no DNA to confirm it. The CDR3 loop spans 16 amino acids. The V gene's germline CDR1 is KGHDR and CDR2 SFDVKD. The CDR3 loop reads CATSDTGTSGINEQYF.

This rearrangement joins TRBV5-1 to TRBJ2-3; lacking DNA, the TRBD1 call made by TCRdb goes unchecked. Germline CDR1 and CDR2: SGHRS and YFSETQ. This CDR3 contains 15 residues. CDR3 in amino acids: CASTFRDPSTDTQYF.

V is TRBV9 and J is TRBJ1-5. In germline, CDR1 is SGDLS, CDR2 YYNGEE. The CDR3 is 15 amino acids. The CDR3 sequence: CASSVGGRVDQPQHF.

The chain employs TRBV30 and TRBJ2-6. CDR1 and CDR2 (germline): GTSNPN, SVGIG (reference sequence). This CDR3 has 16 amino acids. This CDR3 reads CAWSDGELSGANVLTF.

The chain employs TRBV19 and TRBJ2-2; TCRdb names TRBD2, which stays unverified in the absence of DNA. CDR1 LNHDA and CDR2 SQIVND come from the germline V gene (reference sequence). This CDR3 has 15 amino acids. The CDR3 is CASNAGGILTGELFF.

The rearrangement joins TRBV9 to TRBJ2-1; with no DNA, the TCRdb D assignment of TRBD1 cannot be verified. The length of the CDR3 is 16 residues. CDR1 and CDR2 (germline): SGDLS, YYNGEE. CDR3 in amino acids: CASSAHGGLGFNEQFF.

CDR3 loop: CASSPRGSSGANVLTF. The chain recombines TRBV12-3 or TRBV12-4 with TRBJ2-6; TCRdb's D call of TRBD1 is untestable without DNA. The CDR3 has 16 residues.

The chain carries TRBV10-3 and TRBJ1-2; the D gene TCRdb calls, TRBD1, cannot be checked with no DNA. The CDR3 extends over 13 amino acids. Germline V lookup: CDR1 ENHRY, CDR2 SYGVKD. CDR3 in amino acids: CAISVGAQGSYTF.

The chain couples TRBV24-1 to TRBJ2-1; the TCRdb D gene call, TRBD1, has no DNA to confirm it. The length of the CDR3 is 14 residues. Germline V CDR1 and CDR2: KGHDR, SFDVKD. The CDR3 spells CATSDPGFSHEQFF.

This chain uses TRBV24-1 with TRBJ2-1. CDR1 KGHDR and CDR2 SFDVKD come from the germline V gene. The CDR3 is 16 residues long. The CDR3 here is CATSDLRGTSYNEQFF.

V gene TRBV4-2 combines with J gene TRBJ2-7; TCRdb proposes TRBD2, but this gene call is untestable without DNA. The CDR3 runs to 15 residues. Germline V gene sequence: CDR1 LGHNA, CDR2 YNFKEQ. The chain's CDR3 is CASSQAAGVSYEQYF.

The rearrangement joins TRBV5-1 to TRBJ2-2; TCRdb selects TRBD1, and the lack of DNA leaves this call unchecked. Germline V gene sequence: CDR1 SGHRS, CDR2 YFSETQ. The CDR3 extends over 15 amino acids. CDR3: CASSLMTPGTGELFF.

The CDR3 sequence: CSARRDRVNSPLHF. The chain is built from TRBV20-1 and TRBJ1-6; the TCRdb D gene call, TRBD1, has no DNA to confirm it. In germline, CDR1 is DFQATT, CDR2 SNEGSKA (reference sequence). This CDR3 comprises 14 residues.

V usage is TRBV28 and J usage is TRBJ2-5; the TRBD2 assignment by TCRdb is unverifiable without DNA. CDR1 is MDHEN and CDR2 is SYDVKM in the germline V gene. This CDR3 has 16 amino acids. This CDR3 is CASSLISGSLGETQYF.

The chain has TRBV29-1 and TRBJ2-3; TCRdb indicates TRBD2, and absent DNA this call remains unverified. Germline CDR1 is SQVTM and CDR2 is ANQGSEA. The length of the CDR3 is 14 residues. The CDR3 loop reads CSVEWRVSTDTQYF.

V is TRBV5-1 and J is TRBJ2-7. This CDR3 is built from 12 residues. CDR1 is SGHRS and CDR2 is YFSETQ in the germline V gene. Here the CDR3 reads CASSFLSGEQYF.